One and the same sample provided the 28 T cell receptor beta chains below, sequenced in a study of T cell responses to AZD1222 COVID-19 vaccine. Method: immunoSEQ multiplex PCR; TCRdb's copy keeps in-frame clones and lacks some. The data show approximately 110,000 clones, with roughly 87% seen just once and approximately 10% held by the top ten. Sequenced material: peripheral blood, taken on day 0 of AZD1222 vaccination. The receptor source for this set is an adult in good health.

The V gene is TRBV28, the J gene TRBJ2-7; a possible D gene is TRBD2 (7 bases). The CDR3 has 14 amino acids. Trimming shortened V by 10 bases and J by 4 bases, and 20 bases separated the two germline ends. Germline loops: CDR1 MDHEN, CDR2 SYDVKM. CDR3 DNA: TGTGCCACCGTGAGCCCAGGGGAGGGGTACGAGCAGTACTTC. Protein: CATVSPGEGYEQYF.

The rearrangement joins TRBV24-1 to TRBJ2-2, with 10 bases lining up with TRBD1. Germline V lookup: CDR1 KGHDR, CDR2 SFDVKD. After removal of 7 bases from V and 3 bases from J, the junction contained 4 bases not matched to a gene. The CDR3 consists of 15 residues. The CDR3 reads CATRSGTGDTGELFF. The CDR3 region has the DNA TGTGCCACCAGGTCCGGGACAGGGGACACCGGGGAGCTGTTTTTT.

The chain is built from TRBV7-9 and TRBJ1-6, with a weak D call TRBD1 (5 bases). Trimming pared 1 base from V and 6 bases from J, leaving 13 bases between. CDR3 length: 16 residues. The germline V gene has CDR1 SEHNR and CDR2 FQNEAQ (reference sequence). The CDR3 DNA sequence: TGTGCCAGCAGCTTAGAAAGGGGACTCGGTAATTCACCCCTCCACTTT. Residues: CASSLERGLGNSPLHF.

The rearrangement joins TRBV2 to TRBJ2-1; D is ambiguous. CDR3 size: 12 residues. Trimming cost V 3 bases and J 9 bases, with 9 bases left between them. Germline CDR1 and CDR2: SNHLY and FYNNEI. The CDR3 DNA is TGTGCCAGCAGTGAGGGTCGCTTTGAGCAGTTCTTC. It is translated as CASSEGRFEQFF.

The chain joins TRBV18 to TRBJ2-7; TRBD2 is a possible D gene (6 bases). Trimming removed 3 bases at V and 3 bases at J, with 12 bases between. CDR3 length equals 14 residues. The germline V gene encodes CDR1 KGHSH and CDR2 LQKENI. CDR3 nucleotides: TGTGCCAGCTCACCCGGGACTGGGGACTACGAGCAGTACTTC. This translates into CASSPGTGDYEQYF.

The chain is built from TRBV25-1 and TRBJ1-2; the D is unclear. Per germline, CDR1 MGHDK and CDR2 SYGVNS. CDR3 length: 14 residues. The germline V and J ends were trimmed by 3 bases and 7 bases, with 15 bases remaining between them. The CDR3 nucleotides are TGTGCCAGCAGTGAGGCTAAATGGGAGGGTGGCTACACCTTC. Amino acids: CASSEAKWEGGYTF.

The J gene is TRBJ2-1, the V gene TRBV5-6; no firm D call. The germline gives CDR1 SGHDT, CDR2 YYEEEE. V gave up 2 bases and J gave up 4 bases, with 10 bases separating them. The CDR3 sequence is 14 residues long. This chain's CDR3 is CASSFSAGYNEQFF. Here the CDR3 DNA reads TGTGCCAGCAGCTTCTCCGCCGGATACAATGAGCAGTTCTTC.

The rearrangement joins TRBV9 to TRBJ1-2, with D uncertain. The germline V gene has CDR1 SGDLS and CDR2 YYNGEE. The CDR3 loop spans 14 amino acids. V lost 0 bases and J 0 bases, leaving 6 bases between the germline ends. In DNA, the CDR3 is TGTGCCAGCAGCGTAGATGTAGCTAACTATGGCTACACCTTC. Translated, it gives CASSVDVANYGYTF.

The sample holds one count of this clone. DNA of the CDR3: TGTGCCAGCAGGGCGAGGGGGACACGGAACTATGGCTACACCTTC. It yields the protein CASRARGTRNYGYTF. The chain joins TRBV28 to TRBJ1-2; D possibly corresponds to TRBD1 (6 bases). V dropped 6 bases and J dropped 2 bases, with 16 bases sitting between them. Germline values: CDR1 MDHEN, CDR2 SYDVKM. The CDR3 contains 15 residues.

The CDR3 loop is CASSEEGLGRTVYEQYF. The CDR3 coding sequence is TGTGCCAGCAGTGAAGAGGGTTTGGGCAGGACAGTGTACGAGCAGTACTTC. This chain uses TRBV6-1 with TRBJ2-7, with D maybe TRBD1 (6 bases). CDR3 length equals 17 residues. In germline, CDR1 is MNHNS, CDR2 SASEGT. Deletions cut 1 base from V and 4 bases from J, with 20 bases between.

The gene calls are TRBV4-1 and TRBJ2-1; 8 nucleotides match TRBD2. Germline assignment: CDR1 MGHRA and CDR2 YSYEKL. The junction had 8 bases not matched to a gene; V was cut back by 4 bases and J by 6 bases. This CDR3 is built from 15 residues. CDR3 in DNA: TGCGCCAGCAGCCCTAGCGGGCGGGGCGGCAATGAGCAGTTCTTC. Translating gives CASSPSGRGGNEQFF.

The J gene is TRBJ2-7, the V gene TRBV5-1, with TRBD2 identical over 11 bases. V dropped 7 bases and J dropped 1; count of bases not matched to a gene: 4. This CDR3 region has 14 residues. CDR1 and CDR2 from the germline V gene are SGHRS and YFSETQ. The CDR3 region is CASGRLAGSYEQYF. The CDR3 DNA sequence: TGCGCCAGCGGGCGACTAGCGGGATCCTACGAGCAGTACTTC.

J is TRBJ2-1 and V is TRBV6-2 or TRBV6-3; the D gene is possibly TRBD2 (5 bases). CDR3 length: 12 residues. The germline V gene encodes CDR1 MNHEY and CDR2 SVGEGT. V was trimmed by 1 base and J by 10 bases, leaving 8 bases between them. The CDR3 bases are TGTGCCAGCAGTTACTACGGACTGGAGCAGTTCTTC. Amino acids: CASSYYGLEQFF.

In DNA, the CDR3 is TGTGCCAGCAGTGAAGGATCAGGACTAGCGTACCAAGAGACCCAGTACTTC. It codes for CASSEGSGLAYQETQYF. The genes are TRBV6-1 and TRBJ2-5; TRBD2 agrees at 9 bases. Trimming at V came to 1 base and at J to 0 bases, leaving 6 bases not matched to a gene. This CDR3 is 17 amino acids long. Germline CDR1 and CDR2: MNHNS and SASEGT.

The CDR3 DNA sequence: TGCGCCAGCAGCCAAGATTGGTGGGGGGCCGGGACAACTTACGAGCAGTACTTC. Amino acids: CASSQDWWGAGTTYEQYF. V and J are TRBV4-1 and TRBJ2-7; perhaps D is TRBD1 or TRBD2 (6 bases each). V lost 0 bases to trimming and J lost 4 bases, with 22 bases between them. This CDR3 has 18 residues. Germline V gene data show CDR1 as MGHRA and CDR2 as YSYEKL.

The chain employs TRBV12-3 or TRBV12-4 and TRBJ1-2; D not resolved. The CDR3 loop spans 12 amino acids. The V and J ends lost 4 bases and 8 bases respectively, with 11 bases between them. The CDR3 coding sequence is TGTGCCAGCAGTTCCCTGGAAAAAGGCTACACCTTC. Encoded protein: CASSSLEKGYTF.

The CDR3: CASSQGIGQPQHF. In DNA form, the CDR3 reads TGTGCCAGCAGCCAAGGAATAGGTCAGCCCCAGCATTTT. The chain combines TRBV14 with TRBJ1-5; D gene unclear. The CDR3 sequence is 13 residues long. Germline V CDR1 and CDR2: SGHDN, FVKESK. The V gene lost 1 base and the J gene lost 6 bases, with 7 bases spanning the gap.

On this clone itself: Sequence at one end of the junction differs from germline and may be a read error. CDR3 in DNA: TGTGCCAGCAGTAACTCCTACGAGCAGTACTTC. This gives the protein CASSNSYEQYF. The chain joins TRBV6-5 to TRBJ2-7; D gene ambiguous. Germline V CDR1 and CDR2: MNHEY, SVGAGI. This CDR3 contains 11 residues.

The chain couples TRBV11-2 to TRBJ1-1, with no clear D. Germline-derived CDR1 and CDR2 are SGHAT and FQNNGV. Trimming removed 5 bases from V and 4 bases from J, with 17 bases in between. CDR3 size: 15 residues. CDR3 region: CASSPPIAGGTEAFF. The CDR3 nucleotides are TGTGCCAGCAGCCCCCCAATTGCGGGTGGCACTGAAGCTTTCTTT. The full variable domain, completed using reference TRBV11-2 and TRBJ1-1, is EAGVAQSPRYKIIEKRQSVAFWCNPISGHATLYWYQQILGQGPKLLIQFQNNGVVDDSQLPKDRFSAERLKGVDSTLKIQPAKLEDSAVYLCASSPPIAGGTEAFFGQGTRLTVV.

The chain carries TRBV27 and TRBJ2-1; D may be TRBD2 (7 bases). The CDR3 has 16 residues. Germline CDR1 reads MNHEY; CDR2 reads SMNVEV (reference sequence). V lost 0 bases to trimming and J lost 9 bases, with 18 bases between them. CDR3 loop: CASSLSSGAGVGEQFF. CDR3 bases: TGTGCCAGCAGTTTATCATCGGGGGCGGGAGTTGGTGAGCAGTTCTTC.

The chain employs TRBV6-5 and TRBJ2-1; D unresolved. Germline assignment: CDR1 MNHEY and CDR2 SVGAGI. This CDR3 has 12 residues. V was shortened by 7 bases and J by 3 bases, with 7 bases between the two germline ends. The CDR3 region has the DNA TGTGCCAGCAAGACACTCTACAATGAGCAGTTCTTC. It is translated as CASKTLYNEQFF.

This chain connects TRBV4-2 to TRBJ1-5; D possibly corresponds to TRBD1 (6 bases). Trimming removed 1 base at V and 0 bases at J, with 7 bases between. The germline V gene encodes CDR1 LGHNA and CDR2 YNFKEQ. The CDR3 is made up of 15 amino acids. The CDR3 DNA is TGTGCCAGCAGCCAAGGGACAGTTAGCAATCAGCCCCAGCATTTT. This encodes CASSQGTVSNQPQHF.

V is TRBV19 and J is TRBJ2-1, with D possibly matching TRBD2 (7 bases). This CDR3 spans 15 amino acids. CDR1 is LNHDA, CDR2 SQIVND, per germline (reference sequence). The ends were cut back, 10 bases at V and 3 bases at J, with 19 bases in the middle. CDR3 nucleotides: TGTGCCACTCAAAGGGGGGGACGCCTCTACAATGAGCAGTTCTTC. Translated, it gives CATQRGGRLYNEQFF.

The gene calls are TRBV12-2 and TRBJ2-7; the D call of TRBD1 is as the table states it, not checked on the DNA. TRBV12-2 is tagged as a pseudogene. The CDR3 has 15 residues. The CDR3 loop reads CASRLLSGEAYEQYF. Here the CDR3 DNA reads TGTGCAAGTCGCTTACTGTCAGGGGAAGCCTACGAGCAGTACTTC.

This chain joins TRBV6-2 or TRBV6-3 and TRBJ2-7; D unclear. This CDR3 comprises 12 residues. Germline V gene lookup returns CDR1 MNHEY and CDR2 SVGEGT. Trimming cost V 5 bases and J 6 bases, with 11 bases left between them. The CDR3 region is CASSNPTGEQYF. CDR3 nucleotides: TGTGCCAGCAGTAACCCGACCGGCGAGCAGTACTTC.

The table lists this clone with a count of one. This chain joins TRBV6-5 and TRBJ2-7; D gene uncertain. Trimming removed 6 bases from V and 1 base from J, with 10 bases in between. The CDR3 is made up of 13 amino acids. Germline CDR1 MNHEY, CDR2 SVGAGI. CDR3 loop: CASRLQKSYEQYF. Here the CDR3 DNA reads TGTGCCAGCAGGCTACAAAAGTCCTACGAGCAGTACTTC.

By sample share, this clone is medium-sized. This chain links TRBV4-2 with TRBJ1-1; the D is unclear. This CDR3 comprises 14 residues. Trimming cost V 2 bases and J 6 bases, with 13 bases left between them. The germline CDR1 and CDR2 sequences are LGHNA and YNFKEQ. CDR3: CASSQFTQESEAFF. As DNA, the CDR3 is TGTGCCAGCAGCCAATTCACCCAGGAATCTGAAGCTTTCTTT.

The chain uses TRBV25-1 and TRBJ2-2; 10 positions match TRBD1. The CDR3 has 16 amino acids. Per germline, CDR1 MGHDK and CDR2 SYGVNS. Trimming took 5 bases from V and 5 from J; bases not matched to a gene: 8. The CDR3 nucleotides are TGTGCCAGCAGTACTCTCGACAGGGGGCGAACCGGGGAGCTGTTTTTT. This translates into CASSTLDRGRTGELFF.